This record covers a single T cell receptor (beta chain). Its antigen is unknown. The CDR3 contains 20 residues. V lost 1 base, J lost 0 bases, and 15 bases stayed unmatched. Germline values: CDR1 SGHVS, CDR2 FNYEAQ. In TCRdb, the reads were re-called with MiXCR into one record per CDR3 protein. The profile covers around 71,000 distinct CDR3 sequences, with around 20% appearing a single time and approximately 68% taken by the ten largest. The sample originates from a study of T cell repertoires in cytomegalovirus infection. The V and J genes are TRBV7-6 and TRBJ1-1; 9 positions match TRBD1. The sequence derives from a human donor in good health (CMV status not recorded). Some clones in this sample may be carry-over from other donors' samples. The sample here was CD8+ T cells from cultured PBMCs, taken from culture after CMV antigen stimulation. The CDR3 DNA follows: TGTGCCAGCAGCTTAGTTGTGGGTGATAACAGGGGGCTAATGAACACTGAAGCTTTCTTT. This codes for CASSLVVGDNRGLMNTEAFF.